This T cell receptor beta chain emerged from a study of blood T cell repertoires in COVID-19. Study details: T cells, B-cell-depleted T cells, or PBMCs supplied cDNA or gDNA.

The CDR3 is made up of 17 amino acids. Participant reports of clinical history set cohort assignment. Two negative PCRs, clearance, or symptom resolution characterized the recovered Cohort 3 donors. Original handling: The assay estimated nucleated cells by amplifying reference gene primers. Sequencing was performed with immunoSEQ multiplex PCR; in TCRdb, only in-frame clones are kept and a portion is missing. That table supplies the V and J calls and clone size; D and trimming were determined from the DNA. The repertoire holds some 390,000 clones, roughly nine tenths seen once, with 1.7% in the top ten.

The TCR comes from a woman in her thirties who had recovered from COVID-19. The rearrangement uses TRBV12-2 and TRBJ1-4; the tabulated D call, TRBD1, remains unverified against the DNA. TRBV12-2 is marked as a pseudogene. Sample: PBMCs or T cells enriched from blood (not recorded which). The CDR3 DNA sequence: TGTGCAAGTCGCTTCCTGGGGACAGGGGTCTCGGGTGAAAAACTGTTTTTT. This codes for CASRFLGTGVSGEKLFF.